These T cell receptor beta chains were read from a single sample in a study of T cell responses to AZD1222 COVID-19 vaccine. Using immunoSEQ multiplex PCR, the repertoire was profiled, and TCRdb retains in-frame clones only, with some absent. The table has about 140,000 clones, approximately 93% seen once. The material sequenced was peripheral blood, taken after recovery from COVID-19. The receptors originated from an adult who had recovered from COVID-19. CDR3s include the opening cysteine and the closing phenylalanine or tryptophan. A D gene is named only where the DNA matches it firmly. For some rows the clone size is stated as once, few or many, or as a class when expanded; others skip it.

clone_size,v_call,d_call,j_call,cdr3_nt,cdr3_aa
few,TRBV30,-,TRBJ1-1,TGTGCCTGGCAGACAGCGAACACTGAAGCTTTCTTT,CAWQTANTEAFF
-,TRBV9,TRBD1,TRBJ2-7,TGTGCCAGCAGCGTAGATGGGACAGGAAACGAGCAGTACTTC,CASSVDGTGNEQYF
-,TRBV24-1,TRBD2,TRBJ2-1,TGTGCCACCAGTGAGGCGGGAGCTCTGCATGAGCAGTTCTTC,CATSEAGALHEQFF
-,TRBV7-9,TRBD1,TRBJ1-2,TGTGCCAGCAGCTTACTGGGACAGGGTTCTGGCTACACCTTC,CASSLLGQGSGYTF
-,TRBV6-5,-,TRBJ2-5,TGTGCCAGCACTACTATAGTAGGGGAGACCCAGTACTTC,CASTTIVGETQYF
-,TRBV7-6,-,TRBJ1-5,TGTGCCAGCAGCCCCTCGCCAGGGGGCAATCAGCCCCAGCATTTT,CASSPSPGGNQPQHF
few,TRBV9,-,TRBJ1-1,TGTGCCAGCAGCGTAGGTTGGGGAATCGGGGTTGAGACTGAAGCTTTCTTT,CASSVGWGIGVETEAFF
-,TRBV2,TRBD1,TRBJ1-6,TGTGCCAGCAAGCTTCGGGACAGGCGGGCACCCCTCCACTTT,CASKLRDRRAPLHF
once,TRBV2,-,TRBJ2-1,TGTGCCAGCAGAACCCCAGGGTCTGAGCAGTTCTTC,CASRTPGSEQFF
-,TRBV3-1/TRBV3-2,-,TRBJ2-7,TGTGCCAGCAGCCAAGGAGCCCAGGACTCCTACGAGCAGTACTTC,CASSQGAQDSYEQYF
-,TRBV2,-,TRBJ1-3,TGTGCCAGCAGCCAAGGAATGTTCTCTGGAAACACCATATATTTT,CASSQGMFSGNTIYF
once,TRBV6-2/TRBV6-3,-,TRBJ2-7,TGTGCCAGCAGTTGGCTAACCTACGAGCAGTACTTC,CASSWLTYEQYF
few,TRBV6-5,-,TRBJ2-4,TGTGCCAGCCGGGTAACCGGGGGGCAGGAAAACATTCAGTACTTC,CASRVTGGQENIQYF
-,TRBV18,-,TRBJ2-3,TGTGCCAGCTCTCCCCTTGGAGATACGCAGTATTTT,CASSPLGDTQYF
-,TRBV10-3,-,TRBJ2-7,TGTGCCATCAGTGAGGGGCTTTCTAACTACGAGCAGTACTTC,CAISEGLSNYEQYF
-,TRBV6-5,-,TRBJ1-5,TGTGCCAGCAGTTACTCTGGAGGGTTTGGCAATCAGCCCCAGCATTTT,CASSYSGGFGNQPQHF
-,TRBV6-2/TRBV6-3,TRBD2,TRBJ2-7,TGTGCCAGCAGTTACTCGAAGGACCTGGGGAGGGCAGACGAGCAGTACTTC,CASSYSKDLGRADEQYF
-,TRBV27,-,TRBJ2-5,TGTGCCAGCAGTCCTACATGGCTTGCTCAAGAGACCCAGTACTTC,CASSPTWLAQETQYF
-,TRBV2,TRBD1,TRBJ1-1,TGTGCCAGCAGCGGGATGGACAGGGGTTACACTGAAGCTTTCTTT,CASSGMDRGYTEAFF
-,TRBV5-1,-,TRBJ1-4,TGCGCCAGCAGCCGCGGCGGAGGGCCCGCAACTAATGAAAAACTGTTTTTT,CASSRGGGPATNEKLFF
-,TRBV3-1/TRBV3-2,-,TRBJ2-5,TGTGCCAGCAGCCAAGATGGAGGGACCCCTCAAGAGACCCAGTACTTC,CASSQDGGTPQETQYF
-,TRBV19,TRBD1,TRBJ1-1,TGTGCCAGTAGTGCCGGGACAGGGACCACTGAAGCTTTCTTT,CASSAGTGTTEAFF
-,TRBV4-1,TRBD2,TRBJ2-2,TGCGCCAGCAGCCTAGCGGGAGTTGCCGGGGAGCTGTTTTTT,CASSLAGVAGELFF
-,TRBV7-3,-,TRBJ2-1,TGTGCCAGCAGCTTAACCGGCGGGGCAACCTACAATGAGCAGTTCTTC,CASSLTGGATYNEQFF
-,TRBV28,-,TRBJ2-3,TGTGCCAGCAGTTTACAGGGAACAGATACGCAGTATTTT,CASSLQGTDTQYF
once,TRBV29-1,TRBD2,TRBJ2-3,TGCAGCGTCATACTAGCGGGAGAGGGTAGCACAGATACGCAGTATTTT,CSVILAGEGSTDTQYF
-,TRBV28,-,TRBJ1-1,TGTGCCAGCAGTGCCTTCCGGACATCCGTTCGTGAAGCTTTCTTT,CASSAFRTSVREAFF
-,TRBV2,-,TRBJ1-1,TGTGCCAGCAATGCAGGGAGGCCTGAAGCTTTCTTT,CASNAGRPEAFF
-,TRBV19,-,TRBJ1-4,TGTGCCAGTAGTATAGCGGCAGCAACTAATGAAAAACTGTTTTTT,CASSIAAATNEKLFF
-,TRBV24-1,-,TRBJ2-5,TGTGCCACCAGTGATCCCTCCGGCACGGCTCAAGAGACCCAGTACTTC,CATSDPSGTAQETQYF
once,TRBV30,TRBD1,TRBJ1-4,TGTGCCTGGAGATACAGGGGACGTGAAAAACTGTTTTTT,CAWRYRGREKLFF
-,TRBV6-1,-,TRBJ2-3,TGTGCCAGCAGTGAAGGGGTTTTTCAGGGCCGCACAGATACGCAGTATTTT,CASSEGVFQGRTDTQYF
-,TRBV5-4,-,TRBJ1-1,TGTGCCAGCAGCCTTCAGGGAATTTATAGCACTGAAGCTTTCTTT,CASSLQGIYSTEAFF